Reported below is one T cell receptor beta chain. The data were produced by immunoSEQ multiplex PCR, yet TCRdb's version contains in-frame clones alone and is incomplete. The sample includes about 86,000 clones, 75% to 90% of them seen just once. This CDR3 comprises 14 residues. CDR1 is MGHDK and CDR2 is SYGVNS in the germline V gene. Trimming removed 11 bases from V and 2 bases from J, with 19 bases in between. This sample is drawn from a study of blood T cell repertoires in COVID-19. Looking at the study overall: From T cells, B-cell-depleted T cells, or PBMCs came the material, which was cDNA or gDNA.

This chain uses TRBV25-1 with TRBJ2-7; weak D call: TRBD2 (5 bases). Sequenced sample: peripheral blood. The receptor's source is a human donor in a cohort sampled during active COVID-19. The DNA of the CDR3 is TGTGCCTGCGCGGGCGGCTCCCCTCCCTACGAGCAGTACTTC. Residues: CACAGGSPPYEQYF.